A single sample is the source of the 31 T cell receptor beta chains below, sequenced in a study of chemoradiotherapy in HPV16-positive cancers. Libraries were prepared by immunoSEQ multiplex PCR; TCRdb keeps only in-frame clonotypes and omits some of them. The repertoire has about 24,000 clones, 92% of them found once; the top ten carry 15% to 20%. The sequencing used blood, collected from a patient who underwent chemoradiotherapy. These receptors originate from a human donor with HPV-associated anogenital cancer.

This sequence joins TRBV6-5 and TRBJ1-3; D not resolved. Trimming took off 8 bases at V and 4 bases at J, with 9 bases between the two ends. The germline V gene encodes CDR1 MNHEY and CDR2 SVGAGI. This CDR3 comprises 12 residues. CDR3 region: CASGPSGNTIYF. CDR3 nucleotide sequence: TGTGCCAGCGGACCTTCCGGAAACACCATATATTTT.

This clone has more than one count but fewer than ten. The rearrangement joins TRBV18 to TRBJ2-7; 7 bases align to TRBD1. CDR1 is KGHSH and CDR2 is LQKENI in the germline V gene. V shed 4 bases and J 3 bases; nucleotides not matched to a gene: 3. This CDR3 is built from 13 residues. The CDR3, as DNA: TGTGCCAGCTCACTCGGGACAGACTACGAGCAGTACTTC. Translating gives CASSLGTDYEQYF.

V usage is TRBV27 and J usage is TRBJ2-3, with a possible D match to TRBD2 (6 bases). Trimming removed 7 bases at V and 5 bases at J, with 16 bases between. CDR1 is MNHEY, CDR2 SMNVEV, per germline (reference sequence). The CDR3 contains 14 residues. CDR3 DNA: TGTGCCAGCACGCGGGACCCGGGTTTAGATACGCAGTATTTT. It is translated as CASTRDPGLDTQYF.

This rearrangement joins TRBV9 to TRBJ2-2, with D unclear. Germline lookup yields CDR1 SGDLS and CDR2 YYNGEE. The CDR3 extends over 15 amino acids. The V and J ends lost 3 bases and 5 bases respectively, with 14 bases between them. The CDR3 loop reads CASSGLGPFTGELFF. The CDR3 nucleotides read TGTGCCAGCAGCGGGTTAGGTCCTTTTACCGGGGAGCTGTTTTTT.

This chain uses TRBV11-1 with TRBJ2-2; 10 positions agree with TRBD2. The CDR3 is made up of 16 amino acids. J was trimmed by 6 bases and V by 8 bases; bases with no gene match: 12. Germline CDR1 is SGHAT and CDR2 is FQDESV (reference sequence). CDR3 loop: CASGPSGRALAGELFF. The CDR3 bases are TGTGCCAGCGGACCAAGCGGGAGGGCCCTTGCCGGGGAGCTGTTTTTT.

The CDR3 coding sequence is TGTGCCACCAGCAGAGTCCCAGCAGAGACCCAGTACTTC. Its translation is CATSRVPAETQYF. The chain joins TRBV15 to TRBJ2-5; D call uncertain. The V end lost 1 base, the J end lost 4 bases, and 7 bases lay between the germline ends. Germline lookup yields CDR1 LNHNV and CDR2 YYDKDF (reference sequence). The CDR3 sequence is 13 residues long. Full variable domain (missing parts from reference TRBV15 and TRBJ2-5): DAMVIQNPRYQVTQFGKPVTLSCSQTLNHNVMYWYQQKSSQAPKLLFHYYDKDFNNEADTPDNFQSRRPNTSFCFLDIRSPGLGDTAMYLCATSRVPAETQYFGPGTRLLVL.

This rearrangement joins TRBV20-1 to TRBJ2-7, with TRBD1 identical over 7 bases. CDR1 DFQATT and CDR2 SNEGSKA come from the germline V gene (reference sequence). V lost 4 bases and J lost 6; bases outside the gene matches: 3. CDR3 length: 11 amino acids. CDR3 sequence (DNA): TGCAGTGCTAACAGGGGACCCGAGCAGTACTTC. The encoded protein is CSANRGPEQYF.

This chain uses TRBV10-3 with TRBJ1-1; tentatively, D is TRBD1 (5 bases). The CDR3 runs 13 residues. Germline CDR1 and CDR2: ENHRY and SYGVKD. V was pared by 11 bases and J by 0 bases, with 13 bases between. For the CDR3, the DNA is TGTGCCTCGAACCAGGGTATGAACACTGAAGCTTTCTTT. Translated, it gives CASNQGMNTEAFF.

This chain uses TRBV29-1 with TRBJ1-1, with D uncertain. This CDR3 is built from 12 residues. Per germline, CDR1 SQVTM and CDR2 ANQGSEA. Trimming stripped 4 bases from V and 4 bases from J, with 10 bases between. The chain's CDR3 is CSVVGFSTEAFF. The CDR3 bases are TGCAGCGTTGTTGGGTTTAGCACTGAAGCTTTCTTT. The whole variable domain, remainder taken from reference TRBV29-1 and TRBJ1-1, is SAVISQKPSRDICQRGTSLTIQCQVDSQVTMMFWYRQQPGQSLTLIATANQGSEATYESGFVIDKFPISRPNLTFSTLTVSNMSPEDSSIYLCSVVGFSTEAFFGQGTRLTVV.

This rearrangement joins TRBV19 to TRBJ2-6; the match to TRBD1 covers 8 bases. Germline trimming cut 7 bases from V and 1 base from J; bases unmatched to any gene: 6. Looked up from germline, CDR1 is LNHDA and CDR2 is SQIVND (reference sequence). The CDR3 runs to 16 residues. CDR3 residues: CASMGRQGSGANVLTF. In nucleotides, the CDR3 is TGTGCCAGTATGGGGAGACAGGGGTCTGGGGCCAACGTCCTGACTTTC.

V is TRBV4-2 and J is TRBJ1-5; D not certain. Germline V CDR1 and CDR2: LGHNA, YNFKEQ. Trimming removed 1 base at V and 0 bases at J, with 13 bases between. The CDR3 length is 17 residues. In nucleotides, the CDR3 is TGTGCCAGCAGCCAAGTTTTGGAGGACCTTAGCAATCAGCCCCAGCATTTT. Its protein product is CASSQVLEDLSNQPQHF.

The chain links TRBV19 to TRBJ1-1; TRBD1 might be the D (6 bases). Germline loops: CDR1 LNHDA, CDR2 SQIVND (reference sequence). The CDR3 has 17 amino acids. The ends were cut back, 6 bases at V and 4 bases at J, with 24 bases in the middle. The CDR3 here is CASRAPVSGVMGTEAFF. Here the CDR3 DNA reads TGTGCCAGTAGAGCGCCCGTTTCAGGGGTCATGGGCACTGAAGCTTTCTTT.

V usage is TRBV7-2 and J usage is TRBJ1-6; D not resolved. Germline CDR1 reads SGHTA; CDR2 reads FQGNSA. Trimming pared 2 bases from V and 3 bases from J, leaving 8 bases between. The CDR3 runs to 15 residues. CDR3 region: CASSLRGDYNSPLHF. For the CDR3, the DNA is TGTGCCAGCAGCTTACGCGGAGACTATAATTCACCCCTCCACTTT.

CDR3 region: CASSPILSGANTGELFF. DNA for the CDR3: TGCGCCAGCAGCCCGATCCTTAGCGGCGCGAACACCGGGGAGCTGTTTTTT. V gene TRBV5-1 combines with J gene TRBJ2-2; tentative D call: TRBD2 (6 bases). The CDR3 is 17 residues long. Trimming removed 4 bases from V and 0 bases from J, with 16 bases in between. Germline V gene sequence: CDR1 SGHRS, CDR2 YFSETQ.

The CDR3 region is CASGPSGLRVNTEAFF. Written as DNA, the CDR3 is TGTGCCAGCGGACCCTCGGGCTTGAGGGTGAACACTGAAGCTTTCTTT. The chain joins TRBV27 to TRBJ1-1; unclear D gene. V lost 8 bases, J lost 0 bases, and 19 bases lay in between. This CDR3 has 16 amino acids. The V gene's germline CDR1 is MNHEY and CDR2 SMNVEV (reference sequence).

The chain couples TRBV18 to TRBJ2-5, with D unresolved. V lost 3 bases to trimming and J lost 0 bases, with 23 bases between them. The CDR3 sequence is 19 residues long. The germline gives CDR1 KGHSH, CDR2 LQKENI. The CDR3 here is CASSPRPTYKTENQETQYF. The CDR3 DNA sequence: TGTGCCAGCTCACCGAGGCCTACCTATAAAACAGAGAACCAAGAGACCCAGTACTTC.

The sample holds one count of this clone. This rearrangement joins TRBV7-9 to TRBJ2-7, with D tentatively TRBD2 (5 bases). The germline V gene has CDR1 SEHNR and CDR2 FQNEAQ (reference sequence). Trimming removed 4 bases at V and 4 bases at J, with 8 bases between. The CDR3 contains 12 residues. The CDR3: CASSSREYEQYF. The CDR3 nucleotides are TGTGCCAGCAGCTCCCGGGAATACGAGCAGTACTTC.

This chain uses TRBV7-2 with TRBJ2-5; a possible D gene is TRBD1 (5 bases). The J call may not be correct, given that the DNA end is closer to TRBJ2-7. This CDR3 comprises 13 residues. Germline values: CDR1 SGHTA, CDR2 FQGNSA. The CDR3 nucleotides read TGTGCCAGCAGGTCGCAGGGTTCGGTCGAGCAGTACTTC. Protein sequence: CASRSQGSVEQYF.

The chain recombines TRBV28 with TRBJ2-7, with 8 nucleotides matching TRBD1. The CDR3 length is 15 residues. Per germline, CDR1 MDHEN and CDR2 SYDVKM. The V segment lost 6 bases and the J segment 2 bases; nucleotides outside the gene matches: 9. For the CDR3, the DNA is TGTGCCAGCAGGGGACCGGGACAGGCGCCCTACGAGCAGTACTTC. This gives the protein CASRGPGQAPYEQYF.

This sequence joins TRBV18 and TRBJ2-7; D is perhaps TRBD2 (5 bases). Trimming took 2 bases from V and 3 from J, leaving 14 bases between them. The germline CDR1 and CDR2 sequences are KGHSH and LQKENI. The CDR3 spans 15 residues. The CDR3 protein is CASSPADFVNYEQYF. The CDR3 DNA is TGTGCCAGCTCACCAGCGGACTTCGTAAACTACGAGCAGTACTTC. Full variable domain (missing parts from reference TRBV18 and TRBJ2-7): NAGVMQNPRHLVRRRGQEARLRCSPMKGHSHVYWYRQLPEEGLKFMVYLQKENIIDESGMPKERFSAEFPKEGPSILRIQQVVRGDSAAYFCASSPADFVNYEQYFGPGTRLTVT.

The rearrangement joins TRBV7-2 to TRBJ2-5; no clear D. The J call could be wrong; TRBJ2-7 is a better fit for the DNA end. This CDR3 spans 12 amino acids. Germline V gives CDR1 SGHTA, CDR2 FQGNSA. In DNA, the CDR3 is TGTGCCAGCAGCCCCCCTACCTACGAGCAGTACTTC. As protein: CASSPPTYEQYF.

This clone was detected only a few times. The chain links TRBV2 to TRBJ1-2, with unresolved D. Trimming took 6 bases from V and 1 from J, leaving 9 bases between them. The CDR3 is 13 amino acids. Germline V gene lookup returns CDR1 SNHLY and CDR2 FYNNEI. The DNA of the CDR3 is TGTGCCAGCAGAGACCAGAATAACTATGGCTACACCTTC. Protein: CASRDQNNYGYTF.

The chain combines TRBV7-9 with TRBJ1-6; the match to TRBD1 covers 8 bases. J was trimmed by 5 bases and V by 1 base; bases with no gene match: 7. CDR3 length: 17 residues. The germline CDR1 and CDR2 sequences are SEHNR and FQNEAQ (reference sequence). The chain's CDR3 is CASSLGLGQEDNSPLHF. CDR3 bases: TGTGCCAGCAGCTTAGGGTTGGGACAGGAAGATAATTCACCCCTCCACTTT.

This rearrangement joins TRBV7-8 to TRBJ1-3; D is unclear. The germline V gene encodes CDR1 SGHVS and CDR2 FQNEAQ. V was shortened by 2 bases and J by 2 bases, with 7 bases between the two germline ends. There are 14 residues in the CDR3. The CDR3 DNA reads TGTGCCAGCAGCTTAAACCGGGCTGGAAACACCATATATTTT. It translates to CASSLNRAGNTIYF.

This clone was picked up one time. Here the CDR3 reads CASSATGGEKLFF. The DNA of the CDR3 is TGTGCCAGCAGCGCCACAGGAGGGGAAAAACTGTTTTTT. The chain is built from TRBV9 and TRBJ1-4, with D perhaps matching TRBD1 (5 bases). Trimming stripped 3 bases from V and 8 bases from J, with 11 bases between. Germline-derived CDR1 and CDR2 are SGDLS and YYNGEE. This CDR3 region has 13 residues.

The chain is built from TRBV4-1 and TRBJ2-5, with no clear D. The length of the CDR3 is 14 residues. With 4 bases removed from V and 2 bases from J, the gap between germline ends came to 11 bases. The germline gives CDR1 MGHRA, CDR2 YSYEKL. In DNA, the CDR3 is TGCGCCAGCAGCCGCTCATACCGTCAAGAGACCCAGTACTTC. Translation: CASSRSYRQETQYF.

The chain uses TRBV19 and TRBJ1-6; D not resolved. The germline V and J ends were trimmed by 7 bases and 0 bases, with 7 bases remaining between them. Germline V CDR1 and CDR2: LNHDA, SQIVND (reference sequence). This CDR3 region has 14 residues. CDR3 coding DNA: TGTGCCAGTATTGGCAGCTCCTATAATTCACCCCTCCACTTT. The encoded protein is CASIGSSYNSPLHF.

This chain joins TRBV6-5 and TRBJ2-5; 7 bases line up with TRBD1. The CDR3 covers 15 residues. V dropped 0 bases and J dropped 1; count of bases not matched to a gene: 2. Per germline, CDR1 MNHEY and CDR2 SVGAGI. The CDR3 coding sequence is TGTGCCAGCAGTTACTCGAGGGGGCTCCAAGAGACCCAGTACTTC. Translation: CASSYSRGLQETQYF.

The chain joins TRBV27 to TRBJ2-5; TRBD2 matches at 11 bases. CDR3 size: 15 residues. The V and J ends lost 8 bases and 0 bases, in that order; junction bases with no gene match: 5. Germline V gene lookup returns CDR1 MNHEY and CDR2 SMNVEV (reference sequence). DNA for the CDR3: TGTGCCAGCTCCCGGACTAGCGGGTACCAAGAGACCCAGTACTTC. This encodes CASSRTSGYQETQYF.

This chain joins TRBV6-1 and TRBJ2-7, with TRBD2 matching 8 bases. V lost 2 bases, J lost 1 base, and 4 bases stayed unmatched. Germline-derived CDR1 and CDR2 are MNHNS and SASEGT. The length of the CDR3 is 15 residues. The DNA of the CDR3 is TGTGCCAGCAGTGAACCAGCGGGAGTATCCTACGAGCAGTACTTC. Protein sequence: CASSEPAGVSYEQYF.

The chain employs TRBV5-6 and TRBJ2-7; D ambiguous. V lost 5 bases, J lost 5 bases, and 23 bases lay in between. Germline values: CDR1 SGHDT, CDR2 YYEEEE. CDR3 length: 16 amino acids. The CDR3 DNA sequence: TGTGCCAGCAGTTTTACCACCGGGTACTCCTATGACGAGCAGTACTTC. Protein sequence: CASSFTTGYSYDEQYF. The variable domain in full, completed from reference TRBV5-6 and TRBJ2-7, reads DAGVTQSPTHLIKTRGQQVTLRCSPKSGHDTVSWYQQALGQGPQFIFQYYEEEERQRGNFPDRFSGHQFPNYSSELNVNALLLGDSALYLCASSFTTGYSYDEQYFGPGTRLTVT.